These 5 T cell receptor beta chains share one sample of origin, sequenced in a study of T cells after yellow fever vaccination. Each CDR3 protein gets one entry after TCRdb re-called the 5' RACE reads with MiXCR. The sample has just over 250,000 distinct CDR3 sequences; around 4.9% are singletons. The sample was CD4+ T cells sorted from PBMCs, taken on the day of the yellow fever booster vaccination. These receptor sequences come from a man between 18 and 29 years old who received the YFV17D yellow fever vaccine.

This clonotype has ten or more counts. This chain joins TRBV6-2 or TRBV6-3 and TRBJ1-1; D unresolved. Deletions cut 7 bases from V and 4 bases from J, with 13 bases between. CDR3 length: 13 residues. Germline V gives CDR1 MNHEY, CDR2 SVGEGT. Here the CDR3 DNA reads TGTGCCAGCATCCTTATCCATGGCACTGAAGCTTTCTTT. Protein product: CASILIHGTEAFF.

In this sample, this clonotype turned up many times. Because the CDR3 is missing its conserved closing phenylalanine or tryptophan, this is likely a read error. It is unclear where the CDR3 begins or ends on the DNA, so no DNA is shown, and the CDR3 is as TCRdb lists it. V usage is TRBV20-1 and J usage is TRBJ2-1; whether TRBD2, the table's D call, matches the DNA was not checked. Germline CDR1 is DFQATT and CDR2 is SNEGSKA (reference sequence). Counting both end residues, the CDR3 totals 11 amino acids. This CDR3 reads CSARGQGLNPL.

This clonotype was recorded a few times. The CDR3 DNA sequence: TGCGCCAGCAGCCATACTCTTCGCTCCCGGGTGGAGACCCAGTACTTC. This translates into CASSHTLRSRVETQYF. The chain is built from TRBV4-1 and TRBJ2-5; D is unclear. The CDR3 runs 16 residues. With 3 bases removed from V and 5 bases from J, the gap between germline ends came to 19 bases. Germline V gives CDR1 MGHRA, CDR2 YSYEKL.

This clonotype was counted a few times. The chain is built from TRBV5-1 and TRBJ1-2; tentatively, D is TRBD1 (5 bases). Germline loops: CDR1 SGHRS, CDR2 YFSETQ. There are 16 residues in the CDR3. The V end was cut by 4 bases, the J end by 8 bases, with 24 bases between. The CDR3 nucleotides read TGCGCCAGCAGCCCAACCTCGGGGCTCCGCCGGACAGGCTACACCTTC. The encoded protein is CASSPTSGLRRTGYTF. The full variable domain, with the rest looked up from reference TRBV5-1 and TRBJ1-2, is KAGVTQTPRYLIKTRGQQVTLSCSPISGHRSVSWYQQTPGQGLQFLFEYFSETQRNKGNFPGRFSGRQFSNSRSEMNVSTLELGDSALYLCASSPTSGLRRTGYTFGSGTRLTVV.

This clonotype was observed at least ten times. The J gene is TRBJ2-7, the V gene TRBV7-8; 11 positions match TRBD1. The CDR3 runs to 14 residues. Germline V lookup: CDR1 SGHVS, CDR2 FQNEAQ. The V gene end was trimmed by 5 bases and the J gene end by 5 bases; junction bases not matched to a gene: 5. CDR3 bases: TGTGCCAGCAGCCAGAGGACAGGGGGCGACGAGCAGTACTTC. This encodes CASSQRTGGDEQYF.